Listed below are T cell receptor beta chains from one sample, sequenced in a study of cytomegalovirus exposure and HLA in healthy donors. Using immunoSEQ multiplex PCR, the repertoire was profiled, and TCRdb retains in-frame clones only, with some absent. The sample contains under 300,000 clones, around 80% of which appear only once. Sequencing used PBMCs. These receptors were taken from a woman aged 60-75 years in good health and CMV-seropositive. CDR3s include the opening cysteine and the closing phenylalanine or tryptophan. D genes are given only for firm matches. A row's size may be missing; if present it is once, few, many or a size class.

j_gene	d_gene	abundance	v_gene	CDR3nt	CDR3aa
TRBJ2-2	TRBD2	few	TRBV5-1	TGCGCCAGCAGCGTGAGCGGGAAGGGAAGAGGGGAGCTGTTTTTT	CASSVSGKGRGELFF
TRBJ2-3	TRBD2	.	TRBV5-4	TGTGCCAGCAGCTTTGCGGGAGGGGGAGATACGCAGTATTTT	CASSFAGGGDTQYF
TRBJ2-2	.	.	TRBV7-9	TGTGCCAGCAGCTTAAATAGGGGGAACACCGGGGAGCTGTTTTTT	CASSLNRGNTGELFF
TRBJ1-3	.	.	TRBV6-5	TGTGCCAGCAGTTACTCAATCAGGGTTGGAAACACCATATATTTT	CASSYSIRVGNTIYF
TRBJ2-5	.	.	TRBV11-1	TGTGCCAGCAGCCCCCAGGGAGAGACCCAGTACTTC	CASSPQGETQYF
TRBJ1-5	.	.	TRBV29-1	TGCAGCGTTGTGGCGGTCGGGGAAAGAGGGCAGCCCCAGCATTTT	CSVVAVGERGQPQHF
TRBJ2-2	.	.	TRBV19	TGTGCCGGTTCCGGGACTCACACCGGGGAGCTGTTTTTT	CAGSGTHTGELFF
TRBJ2-7	TRBD2	.	TRBV7-2	TGTGCCAGCAGCTTAGTGGGGACTAGCGGGAGGTATTCCTACGAGCAGTACTTC	CASSLVGTSGRYSYEQYF
TRBJ2-3	TRBD1	.	TRBV5-1	TGCGCCAGCAGCCTGGGACAGACCTACATTCAAAGCACAGATACGCAGTATTTT	CASSLGQTYIQSTDTQYF
TRBJ1-1	.	.	TRBV9	TGTGCCAGCCTCCAGGGTTGGGTTGAGGCGGCGACTGAAGCTTTCTTT	CASLQGWVEAATEAFF
TRBJ2-7	TRBD2	once	TRBV5-4	TGTGCCAGCAGCCCACTAGCGGGGTCCGAGCAGTACTTC	CASSPLAGSEQYF
TRBJ1-5	.	.	TRBV28	TGTGCCATTCGAAGGGGCCCCCTTAGCAATCAGCCCCAGCATTTT	CAIRRGPLSNQPQHF
TRBJ1-2	.	.	TRBV2	TGTGCCAGCCGAACCATGGTGAGCGGATACCTGAACTATGGCTACACCTTC	CASRTMVSGYLNYGYTF
TRBJ2-1	TRBD2	few	TRBV7-8	TGTGCCAGCAGCCGGGGGGGGAGCTTGGAACCGTTCTTC	CASSRGGSLEPFF
TRBJ1-2	.	.	TRBV30	TGTGCCGGCCCCATGAGAAACAGCTATGGCTACACCTTC	CAGPMRNSYGYTF
TRBJ2-7	.	.	TRBV6-5	TGTGCCAGCAGTGGGTCTAGCGTTCGGGAGCAGTACTTC	CASSGSSVREQYF
TRBJ1-1	TRBD1	.	TRBV28	TGTGCCAGCCAGGGACAGATGAACACTGAAGCTTTCTTT	CASQGQMNTEAFF
TRBJ2-2	.	once	TRBV27	TGTGCCAGCAGTTTTTTAGGGGCGCGAGGGGAGCTGTTTTTT	CASSFLGARGELFF
TRBJ1-1	.	.	TRBV12-2	TGTGCAAGTCGCTCAACAGGGGTACGTAACACTGAAGCTTTCTTT	CASRSTGVRNTEAFF
TRBJ2-3	.	once	TRBV9	TGTGCCAGCAGCGTAGACCTGGGCCCAGATACGCAGTATTTT	CASSVDLGPDTQYF
TRBJ1-6	.	.	TRBV19	TGTGCCAGTAGACCCACAGGAAATTCACCCCTCCACTTT	CASRPTGNSPLHF
TRBJ2-1	TRBD2	.	TRBV27	TGTGCCAGCAGTCAGACTAGCGGGACGGAGTTCTTC	CASSQTSGTEFF
TRBJ1-1	.	.	TRBV28	TGTGCCAGCAGTTTAGGGGGGGCAGGGAATACTGAAGCTTTCTTT	CASSLGGAGNTEAFF
TRBJ2-7	TRBD2	.	TRBV5-6	TGTGCCAGCAGCTTGGAAGCGGGAGCGTACGAGCAGTACTTC	CASSLEAGAYEQYF
TRBJ2-1	TRBD2	.	TRBV10-3	TGTGCCAGCCGACTAGCGGGAGGCCGCACAATCTCCTACAATGAGCAGTTCTTC	CASRLAGGRTISYNEQFF
TRBJ2-6	TRBD1	.	TRBV11-2	TGTGCCAGCAGCCAAGGACAGGTGGGATTCTCTGGGGCCAACGTCCTGACTTTC	CASSQGQVGFSGANVLTF
TRBJ1-2	.	once	TRBV5-4	TGTGCCAGCAGCTTGGGGGCAGGGTCTGATGGCTACACCTTC	CASSLGAGSDGYTF
TRBJ2-3	TRBD2	.	TRBV5-1	TGCGCCAGCGGCATCTTACTAGCGGGGGCCTCCACAGATACGCAGTATTTT	CASGILLAGASTDTQYF
TRBJ1-2	TRBD1	.	TRBV28	TGTGCCAGCAGTCCAGGGGGCCTTGGCTACACCTTC	CASSPGGLGYTF
TRBJ2-2	TRBD1	.	TRBV7-6	TGTGCCAGCAGCTCGCAACAGGGGACCGGGGAGCTGTTTTTT	CASSSQQGTGELFF
TRBJ2-7	.	once	TRBV5-1	TGCGCCAGCAGCTCTACCCCTGAAGCCGCAGGGTTCACCTACGAGCAGTACTTC	CASSSTPEAAGFTYEQYF
TRBJ2-3	TRBD2	once	TRBV28	TGTGCCAGCATTGGACTAGCGGGACCAGATACGCAGTATTTT	CASIGLAGPDTQYF
TRBJ2-3	.	.	TRBV5-1	TGCGCCAGCAGCTTGTTACAGGGAACTAGCACAGATACGCAGTATTTT	CASSLLQGTSTDTQYF
TRBJ2-2	.	.	TRBV13	TGTGCCAGCAGCTTAGGTTTCCGGTACACCGGGGAGCTGTTTTTT	CASSLGFRYTGELFF
TRBJ1-4	TRBD1	once	TRBV7-8	TGTGCCAGCAGCCAGGGACAGGGTTCTAATGAAAAACTGTTTTTT	CASSQGQGSNEKLFF
TRBJ2-6	TRBD1	.	TRBV27	TGTGCCAGCAGTTTGCAGGGGGCTCGAGCCAACGTCCTGACTTTC	CASSLQGARANVLTF
TRBJ1-2	TRBD1	.	TRBV27	TGTGCCAGCAGTTGGACAGGGAGCTATGGCTACACCTTC	CASSWTGSYGYTF
TRBJ2-1	.	.	TRBV19	TGTGCCAGTAGTATTTTGCAGGTCTCCTACAATGAGCAGTTCTTC	CASSILQVSYNEQFF
TRBJ2-7	TRBD2	once	TRBV6-1	TGTGCCAGCAGTGAACGAGGCGGGAGAGACGAGCAGTACTTC	CASSERGGRDEQYF
TRBJ1-2	.	.	TRBV30	TGTGCCTGGAGTGCAGGTCTTGGGGGCTACACCTTC	CAWSAGLGGYTF
TRBJ1-6	.	.	TRBV13	TGTGCCAGCAGCTTTTGGCAGGGTGTTGGGTCCCTCCACTTT	CASSFWQGVGSLHF
TRBJ2-7	TRBD1	.	TRBV18	TGTGCCAGCTCACAATCCAGGGGGCAGGGCGAGCAGTACTTC	CASSQSRGQGEQYF
TRBJ2-3	TRBD2	.	TRBV10-3	TGTGCCATCAGTGAGGGACTAGCGGAGACAGATACGCAGTATTTT	CAISEGLAETDTQYF
TRBJ2-1	.	few	TRBV10-1	TGCGCCAGCAGTGAGTCCGCCTACAATGAGCAGTTCTTC	CASSESAYNEQFF
TRBJ1-1	.	few	TRBV21-1	TGTGCCAGCAGCAAACCAAGACAGGGAGGTAACACTGAAGCTTTCTTT	CASSKPRQGGNTEAFF
TRBJ2-7	TRBD1	.	TRBV15	TGTGCCACCAGTCCCCGGGACAGGCGCCGCGTGCAGTACTTC	CATSPRDRRRVQYF